The 28 T cell receptor beta chains below come from one sample, sequenced in a study of shared clonotypes between healthy human individuals (dated by TCRdb to about 2020). Libraries were made using the immunoSEQ multiplex PCR assay. TCRdb carries this immuneACCESS record with in-frame sequences only. Its versions omit some clonotypes, under half of them owing to an unresolved V gene in the studies checked, with the rest unexplained. In all, the sample holds 1.5 million to 2.5 million clones, and roughly 95% of those were seen once. Of the sample, 1.2% falls within the top ten clones. For the CD8 naive samples, CD45RO-negative cells were positively selected for CCR7, yielding a CD45RA+CCR7+ population from which TemRA cells were excluded. Sequencing used naive CD8+ T cells sorted from blood. This specimen's cell subset or site label, per the study, means: CD45RA+CCR7+. All receptors derive from a man younger than 30 in good health.

V usage is TRBV7-2 and J usage is TRBJ2-5; 10 bases line up with TRBD1. There are 12 residues in the CDR3. Germline loops: CDR1 SGHTA, CDR2 FQGNSA. The V gene end was trimmed by 6 bases and the J gene end by 14 bases; junction bases not matched to a gene: 9. CDR3 nucleotide sequence: TGTGCCAGCAGACTAACCGGGACAGGGGAATACTTC. Protein sequence: CASRLTGTGEYF.

The chain employs TRBV19 and TRBJ2-5, with D tentatively TRBD1 or TRBD2 (7 bases each). Trimming took 7 bases from V and 4 from J, leaving 22 bases between them. Germline values: CDR1 LNHDA, CDR2 SQIVND (reference sequence). The CDR3 contains 16 residues. The CDR3 spells CASIGSVSRGGETQYF. The CDR3 DNA reads as TGTGCCAGTATCGGATCAGTCAGCAGGGGGGGAGAGACCCAGTACTTC.

This chain connects TRBV30 to TRBJ2-4; D gene uncertain. The CDR3 length is 14 residues. The germline CDR1 and CDR2 sequences are GTSNPN and SVGIG (reference sequence). Trimming removed 0 bases from V and 5 bases from J, with 11 bases in between. For the CDR3, the DNA is TGTGCCTGGAGTGTACTCGGGTTGGAAAACATTCAGTACTTC. Translation: CAWSVLGLENIQYF.

The V and J genes are TRBV13 and TRBJ2-2; D not certain. The CDR3 sequence is 17 residues long. Germline CDR1 is PRHDT and CDR2 is FYEKMQ (reference sequence). Between the trimmed V and J ends, which lost 3 bases and 4 bases, there was a span of 18 bases. CDR3 nucleotides: TGTGCCAGCAGCTTTACCACCGAAAAGGGTTTCACCGGGGAGCTGTTTTTT. This encodes CASSFTTEKGFTGELFF.

The chain employs TRBV13 and TRBJ2-7; D is ambiguous. CDR1 PRHDT and CDR2 FYEKMQ come from the germline V gene (reference sequence). V lost 0 bases and J 2 bases, leaving 8 bases between the germline ends. The CDR3 sequence is 14 residues long. The CDR3 DNA sequence: TGTGCCAGCAGCTTAGGAGAGAACCCCTACGAGCAGTACTTC. This sequence encodes CASSLGENPYEQYF.

This clone came up once. This chain joins TRBV9 and TRBJ2-2; TRBD2 aligns across 12 bases. This CDR3 has 16 residues. The germline V gene encodes CDR1 SGDLS and CDR2 YYNGEE. Losses at the gene ends were 4 bases for V and 4 bases for J; bases not matched to a gene: 5. The CDR3 DNA sequence: TGTGCCAGCAGCCCCACTAGCGGGGGGTTCACCGGGGAGCTGTTTTTT. This encodes CASSPTSGGFTGELFF.

The chain combines TRBV15 with TRBJ1-4; D unclear. Germline-derived CDR1 and CDR2 are LNHNV and YYDKDF (reference sequence). V shed 2 bases and J shed 0 bases, with 13 bases lying between them. The CDR3 totals 17 residues. The CDR3 DNA sequence: TGTGCCACCAGCAGATTGACCCAGGCAGCAACTAATGAAAAACTGTTTTTT. This codes for CATSRLTQAATNEKLFF. The variable domain in full, with the rest retrieved from reference TRBV15 and TRBJ1-4, is DAMVIQNPRYQVTQFGKPVTLSCSQTLNHNVMYWYQQKSSQAPKLLFHYYDKDFNNEADTPDNFQSRRPNTSFCFLDIRSPGLGDTAMYLCATSRLTQAATNEKLFFGSGTQLSVL.

V is TRBV7-6 and J is TRBJ2-1, with D hard to call. Germline-derived CDR1 and CDR2 are SGHVS and FNYEAQ. V dropped 5 bases and J dropped 8 bases, with 7 bases sitting between them. This CDR3 has 11 residues. CDR3 residues: CASSESHEQFF. For the CDR3, the DNA is TGTGCCAGCAGCGAAAGCCATGAGCAGTTCTTC.

The V gene is TRBV7-9, the J gene TRBJ2-1; D perhaps matches TRBD1 (7 bases). This CDR3 spans 16 amino acids. V was clipped by 5 bases and J by 5 bases, with 19 bases between them. The germline CDR1 and CDR2 sequences are SEHNR and FQNEAQ (reference sequence). The CDR3 DNA sequence: TGTGCCAGCAGCCCCGGGGGACAGAGATATGACAATGAGCAGTTCTTC. It encodes CASSPGGQRYDNEQFF.

A remark on this clone: The identical CDR3 is also encoded by other nucleotide sequences in the sample. V and J are TRBV4-1 and TRBJ2-7; D not resolved. This CDR3 is built from 14 residues. Per germline, CDR1 MGHRA and CDR2 YSYEKL. V was cut by 0 bases and J by 0 bases, with 6 bases left in between. CDR3: CASSQEGLSYEQYF. The CDR3 DNA is TGCGCCAGCAGCCAAGAAGGTCTCTCCTACGAGCAGTACTTC.

V usage is TRBV5-1 and J usage is TRBJ2-3, with TRBD2 matching over 10 bases. This CDR3 is 15 amino acids long. The J segment lost 2 bases and the V segment lost 1 base, leaving 1 base of the junction unmatched. CDR1 and CDR2 from the germline V gene are SGHRS and YFSETQ. The CDR3 loop reads CASSLTSGVTDTQYF. The CDR3 nucleotides read TGCGCCAGCAGCTTGACTAGCGGGGTCACAGATACGCAGTATTTT.

The chain employs TRBV4-1 and TRBJ2-5, with D unresolved. The CDR3 length is 15 residues. Germline CDR1 reads MGHRA; CDR2 reads YSYEKL. Trimming removed 4 bases at V and 3 bases at J, with 15 bases between. The CDR3 nucleotides read TGCGCCAGCAGCCGGAAACATCGGGCCGAAGAGACCCAGTACTTC. Translation gives CASSRKHRAEETQYF.

This clone was counted once. The V call is TRBV4-1, the J call TRBJ2-1, with 10 bases matching TRBD1. The germline V gene encodes CDR1 MGHRA and CDR2 YSYEKL. The junction had 12 bases not matched to a gene; V was cut back by 3 bases and J by 7 bases. The length of the CDR3 is 17 residues. CDR3 nucleotide sequence: TGCGCCAGCAGCCACAACCCGACAGGGGGCGCGGGAAATGAGCAGTTCTTC. Protein product: CASSHNPTGGAGNEQFF.

The rearrangement links TRBV7-6 to TRBJ2-1, with a weak D call TRBD1 (5 bases). V was trimmed by 4 bases and J by 7 bases, leaving 20 bases between them. This CDR3 comprises 16 residues. Germline-derived CDR1 and CDR2 are SGHVS and FNYEAQ. For the CDR3, the DNA is TGTGCCAGCAGCTCGTGGGGCCAGGAAGGGGTAAATGAGCAGTTCTTC. As protein: CASSSWGQEGVNEQFF. The full variable domain, rest sourced from reference TRBV7-6 and TRBJ2-1, is GAGVSQSPRYKVTKRGQDVALRCDPISGHVSLYWYRQALGQGPEFLTYFNYEAQQDKSGLPNDRFSAERPEGSISTLTIQRTEQRDSAMYRCASSSWGQEGVNEQFFGPGTRLTVL.

The chain carries TRBV30 and TRBJ2-4, with TRBD1 as a possible D gene (6 bases). The CDR3 contains 11 residues. Germline assignment: CDR1 GTSNPN and CDR2 SVGIG (reference sequence). The V end was cut by 1 base, the J end by 8 bases, with 6 bases between. CDR3 in amino acids: CAWSAGDIQYF. In DNA form, the CDR3 reads TGTGCCTGGAGTGCAGGGGACATTCAGTACTTC.

V and J are TRBV11-2 and TRBJ2-5, with D unclear. Germline CDR1 is SGHAT and CDR2 is FQNNGV. V dropped 2 bases and J dropped 5 bases, with 12 bases sitting between them. CDR3 length: 14 amino acids. The DNA of the CDR3 is TGTGCCAGCAGCTTAACTGGGGTTTGGGAGACCCAGTACTTC. Protein: CASSLTGVWETQYF.

Worth noting for this clone: Other DNA sequences from this sample encode an identical CDR3 as well. The V call is TRBV7-6, the J call TRBJ2-7; D is unresolved. Germline V gene data show CDR1 as SGHVS and CDR2 as FNYEAQ. This CDR3 comprises 13 residues. The V and J ends lost 5 bases and 0 bases respectively, with 8 bases between them. The CDR3 DNA follows: TGTGCCAGCAGCCTCCATAGCTCCTACGAGCAGTACTTC. Translated: CASSLHSSYEQYF.

This rearrangement joins TRBV13 to TRBJ2-1; 9 bases line up with TRBD1. This CDR3 region has 15 residues. With V trimmed by 5 bases and J by 5 bases, 7 bases remained unmatched. Germline CDR1 reads PRHDT; CDR2 reads FYEKMQ (reference sequence). Written as DNA, the CDR3 is TGTGCCAGCAGCCTTGACAGGGGGGTACACAATGAGCAGTTCTTC. Translation: CASSLDRGVHNEQFF.

The CDR3 DNA reads as TGTGCCAGCAGTTACTCATGGGGGAGTGGATACGAGCAGTACTTC. Protein sequence: CASSYSWGSGYEQYF. The chain carries TRBV6-5 and TRBJ2-7; D tentatively fits TRBD1 or TRBD2 (5 bases each). Deletions cut 0 bases from V and 4 bases from J, with 13 bases between. Germline CDR1 is MNHEY and CDR2 is SVGAGI. This CDR3 comprises 15 residues.

Turning to this clone: The sample contains more than one DNA sequence encoding this CDR3. The chain carries TRBV4-1 and TRBJ2-7; D is unclear. Trimming took 6 bases from V and 4 from J, leaving 10 bases between them. Looked up from germline, CDR1 is MGHRA and CDR2 is YSYEKL. The CDR3 spans 12 residues. CDR3 nucleotide sequence: TGCGCCAGCAGTCCGGACGGGTACGAGCAGTACTTC. Translating gives CASSPDGYEQYF.

In DNA form, the CDR3 reads TGTGCCAGCAGCTTAGATTTCGATCGTCTCGGGGGGCACTACGAGCAGTACTTC. This gives the protein CASSLDFDRLGGHYEQYF. V usage is TRBV11-3 and J usage is TRBJ2-7; TRBD2 might be the D (7 bases). Looked up from germline, CDR1 is SGHNT and CDR2 is YENEEA. The CDR3 spans 18 residues. V lost 0 bases, J lost 3 bases, and 21 bases lay in between.

The chain uses TRBV18 and TRBJ1-5; possible D gene TRBD1, 6 bases. The germline gives CDR1 KGHSH, CDR2 LQKENI. This CDR3 is built from 14 residues. Deletions cut 5 bases from V and 3 bases from J, with 11 bases between. This chain's CDR3 is CASSTQGFNQPQHF. The CDR3 DNA sequence: TGTGCCAGCTCAACACAGGGTTTCAATCAGCCCCAGCATTTT. Supplemented by reference TRBV18 and TRBJ1-5, the full variable domain reads NAGVMQNPRHLVRRRGQEARLRCSPMKGHSHVYWYRQLPEEGLKFMVYLQKENIIDESGMPKERFSAEFPKEGPSILRIQQVVRGDSAAYFCASSTQGFNQPQHFGDGTRLSIL.

This clone was detected once. This chain uses TRBV7-2 with TRBJ1-1; D unresolved. The CDR3 contains 12 residues. Germline CDR1 is SGHTA and CDR2 is FQGNSA. Trimming cost V 5 bases and J 8 bases, with 12 bases left between them. Written as DNA, the CDR3 is TGTGCCAGCAGCCCTGTATTGTCCGAAGCTTTCTTT. This sequence encodes CASSPVLSEAFF. The complete variable domain, with remaining parts taken from reference TRBV7-2 and TRBJ1-1, reads GAGVSQSPSNKVTEKGKDVELRCDPISGHTALYWYRQSLGQGLEFLIYFQGNSAPDKSGLPSDRFSAERTGGSVSTLTIQRTQQEDSAVYLCASSPVLSEAFFGQGTRLTVV.

The J gene is TRBJ2-3, the V gene TRBV2, with D unresolved. Trimming shortened V by 2 bases and J by 3 bases, and 6 bases separated the two germline ends. This CDR3 contains 13 residues. Germline values: CDR1 SNHLY, CDR2 FYNNEI. In DNA form, the CDR3 reads TGTGCCAGCAGTGAAAAGGGAACAGATACGCAGTATTTT. Its translation is CASSEKGTDTQYF.

The gene calls are TRBV15 and TRBJ2-5; 8 bases are a match to TRBD1. The CDR3 contains 14 residues. The junction had 4 bases not matched to a gene; V was cut back by 3 bases and J by 4 bases. Germline CDR1 reads LNHNV; CDR2 reads YYDKDF (reference sequence). This CDR3 is CATSSLTGVETQYF. The CDR3 DNA is TGTGCCACCAGCAGCCTGACAGGGGTAGAGACCCAGTACTTC.

About this clone itself: At the DNA level, this CDR3 is encoded by other sequences in the same sample as well. The chain joins TRBV27 to TRBJ2-7, with D perhaps TRBD1 or TRBD2 (5 bases each). The CDR3 has 13 residues. The germline gives CDR1 MNHEY, CDR2 SMNVEV (reference sequence). V dropped 4 bases and J dropped 2 bases, with 9 bases sitting between them. CDR3: CASSWGIAYEQYF. CDR3 DNA: TGTGCCAGCAGTTGGGGGATTGCCTACGAGCAGTACTTC.

This clone was seen once. The chain couples TRBV9 to TRBJ2-6, with D possibly matching TRBD1 (6 bases). Germline V lookup: CDR1 SGDLS, CDR2 YYNGEE. V lost 3 bases to trimming and J lost 1 base, with 11 bases between them. CDR3 length: 16 amino acids. The CDR3 is CASSATRGSGANVLTF. DNA for the CDR3: TGTGCCAGCAGCGCTACCAGGGGATCTGGGGCCAACGTCCTGACTTTC.

The chain employs TRBV9 and TRBJ2-3; 12 bases are a match to TRBD2. From germline, CDR1 is SGDLS and CDR2 YYNGEE. V was pared by 3 bases and J by 3 bases, with 8 bases of the junction left unmatched. This CDR3 comprises 17 residues. The CDR3 bases are TGTGCCAGCAGCGCCCCTACTAGCGGGGGGAGGACAGATACGCAGTATTTT. Residues: CASSAPTSGGRTDTQYF.